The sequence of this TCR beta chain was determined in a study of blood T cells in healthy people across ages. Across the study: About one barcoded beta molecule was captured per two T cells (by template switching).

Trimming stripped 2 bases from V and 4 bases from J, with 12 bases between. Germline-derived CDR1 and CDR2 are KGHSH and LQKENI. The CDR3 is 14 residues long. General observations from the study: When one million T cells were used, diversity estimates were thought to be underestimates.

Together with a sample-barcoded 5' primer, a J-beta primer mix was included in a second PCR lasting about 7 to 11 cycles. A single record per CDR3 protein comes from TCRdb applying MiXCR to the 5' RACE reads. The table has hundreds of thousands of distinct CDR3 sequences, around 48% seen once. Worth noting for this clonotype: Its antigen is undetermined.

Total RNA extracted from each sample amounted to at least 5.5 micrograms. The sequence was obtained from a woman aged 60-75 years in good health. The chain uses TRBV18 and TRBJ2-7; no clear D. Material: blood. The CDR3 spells CASSPDQENYEQYF. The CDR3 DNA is TGTGCCAGCTCACCAGATCAGGAGAATTACGAGCAGTACTTC.